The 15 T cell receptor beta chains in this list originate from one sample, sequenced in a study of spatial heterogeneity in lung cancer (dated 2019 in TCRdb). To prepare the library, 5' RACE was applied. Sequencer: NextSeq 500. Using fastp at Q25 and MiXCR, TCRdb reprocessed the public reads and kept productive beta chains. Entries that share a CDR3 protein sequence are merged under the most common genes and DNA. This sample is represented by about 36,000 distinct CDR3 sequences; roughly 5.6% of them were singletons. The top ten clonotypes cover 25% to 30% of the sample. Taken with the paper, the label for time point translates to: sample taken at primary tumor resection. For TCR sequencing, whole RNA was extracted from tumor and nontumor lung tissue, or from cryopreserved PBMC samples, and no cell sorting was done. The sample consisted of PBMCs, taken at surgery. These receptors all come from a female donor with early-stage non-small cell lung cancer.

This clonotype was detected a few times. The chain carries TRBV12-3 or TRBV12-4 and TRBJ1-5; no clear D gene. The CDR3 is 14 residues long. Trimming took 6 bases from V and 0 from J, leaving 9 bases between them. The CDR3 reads CASSPRFSNQPQHF. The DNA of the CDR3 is TGTGCCAGCAGCCCCAGGTTTAGCAATCAGCCCCAGCATTTT.

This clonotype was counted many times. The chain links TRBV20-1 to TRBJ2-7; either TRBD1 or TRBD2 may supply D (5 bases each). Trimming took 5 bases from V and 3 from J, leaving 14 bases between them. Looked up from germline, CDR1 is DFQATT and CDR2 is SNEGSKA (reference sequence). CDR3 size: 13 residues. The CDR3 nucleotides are TGCAGTGCTCTCAGAGGGACCTTCTACGAGCAGTACTTC. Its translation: CSALRGTFYEQYF.

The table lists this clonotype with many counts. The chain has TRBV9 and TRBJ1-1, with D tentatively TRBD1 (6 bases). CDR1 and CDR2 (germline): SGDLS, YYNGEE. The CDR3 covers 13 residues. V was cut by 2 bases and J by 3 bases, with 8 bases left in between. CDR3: CASSVPGDTEAFF. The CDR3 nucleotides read TGTGCCAGCAGCGTTCCAGGGGACACTGAAGCTTTCTTT.

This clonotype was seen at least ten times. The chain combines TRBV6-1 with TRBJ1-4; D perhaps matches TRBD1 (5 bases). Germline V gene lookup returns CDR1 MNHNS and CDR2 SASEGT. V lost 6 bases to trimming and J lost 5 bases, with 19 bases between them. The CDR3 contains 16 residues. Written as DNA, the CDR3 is TGTGCCAGCAGAGTCAGACAGCTCAACTTCAATGAAAAACTGTTTTTT. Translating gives CASRVRQLNFNEKLFF.

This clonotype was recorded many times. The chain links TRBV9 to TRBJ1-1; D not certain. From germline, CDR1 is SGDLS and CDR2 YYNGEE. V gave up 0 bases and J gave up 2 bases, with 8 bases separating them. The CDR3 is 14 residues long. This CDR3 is CASSVVTGNTEAFF. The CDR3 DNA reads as TGTGCCAGCAGCGTAGTTACGGGAAACACTGAAGCTTTCTTT.

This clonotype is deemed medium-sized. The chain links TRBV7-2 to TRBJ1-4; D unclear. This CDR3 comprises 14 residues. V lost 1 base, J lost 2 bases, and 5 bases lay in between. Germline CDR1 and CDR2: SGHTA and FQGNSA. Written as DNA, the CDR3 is TGTGCCAGCAGCTTAGGGGCGACTAATGAAAAACTGTTTTTT. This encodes CASSLGATNEKLFF.

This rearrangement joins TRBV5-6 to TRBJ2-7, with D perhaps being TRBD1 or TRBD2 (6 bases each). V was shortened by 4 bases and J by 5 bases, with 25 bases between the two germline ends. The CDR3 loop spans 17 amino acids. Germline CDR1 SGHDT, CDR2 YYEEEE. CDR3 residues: CASSPTHTGPGGNEQYF. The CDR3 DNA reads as TGTGCCAGCAGCCCAACTCATACAGGGCCTGGAGGGAACGAGCAGTACTTC.

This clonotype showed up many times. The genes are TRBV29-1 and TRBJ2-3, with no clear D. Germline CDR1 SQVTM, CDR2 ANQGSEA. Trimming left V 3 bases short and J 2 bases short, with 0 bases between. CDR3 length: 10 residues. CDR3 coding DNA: TGCAGCGTTGACACAGATACGCAGTATTTT. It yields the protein CSVDTDTQYF.

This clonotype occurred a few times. CDR3 in DNA: TGTGCCAGCAGTGTTAGGGACACTGTTGAAGCTTTCTTT. Translation: CASSVRDTVEAFF. V and J are TRBV6-1 and TRBJ1-1, with D possibly being TRBD1 (6 bases). From germline, CDR1 is MNHNS and CDR2 SASEGT. The CDR3 has 13 residues. V lost 4 bases to trimming and J lost 7 bases, with 13 bases between them.

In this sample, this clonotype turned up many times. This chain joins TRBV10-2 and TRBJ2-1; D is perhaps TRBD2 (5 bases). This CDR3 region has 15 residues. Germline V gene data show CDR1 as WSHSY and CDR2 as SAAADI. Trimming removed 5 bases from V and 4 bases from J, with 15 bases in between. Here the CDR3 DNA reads TGCGCCAGCAGTCCACTAGACTTCCAGTACAATGAGCAGTTCTTC. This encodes CASSPLDFQYNEQFF.

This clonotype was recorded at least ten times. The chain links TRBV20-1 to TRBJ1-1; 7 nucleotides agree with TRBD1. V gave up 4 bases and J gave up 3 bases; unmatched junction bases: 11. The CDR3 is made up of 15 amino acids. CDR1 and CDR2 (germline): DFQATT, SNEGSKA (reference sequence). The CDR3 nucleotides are TGCAGTGCTATCTCATCCGGGACAGCTTACACTGAAGCTTTCTTT. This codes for CSAISSGTAYTEAFF.

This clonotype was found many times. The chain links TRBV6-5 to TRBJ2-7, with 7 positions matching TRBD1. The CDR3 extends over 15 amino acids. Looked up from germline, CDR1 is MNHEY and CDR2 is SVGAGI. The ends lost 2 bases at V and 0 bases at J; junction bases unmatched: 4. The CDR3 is CASSYPRQGSYEQYF. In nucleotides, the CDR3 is TGTGCCAGCAGTTACCCGAGACAGGGCTCCTACGAGCAGTACTTC.

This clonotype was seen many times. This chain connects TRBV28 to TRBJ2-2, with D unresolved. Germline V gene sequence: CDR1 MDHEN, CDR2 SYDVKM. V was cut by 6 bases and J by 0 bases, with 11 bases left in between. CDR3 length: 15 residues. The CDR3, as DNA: TGTGCCAGCAGACAACAGTTTCCGAACACCGGGGAGCTGTTTTTT. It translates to CASRQQFPNTGELFF.

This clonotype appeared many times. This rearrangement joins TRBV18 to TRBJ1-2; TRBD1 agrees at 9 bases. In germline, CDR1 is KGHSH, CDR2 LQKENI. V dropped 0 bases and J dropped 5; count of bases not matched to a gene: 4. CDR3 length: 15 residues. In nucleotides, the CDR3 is TGTGCCAGCTCACCACCGGGACAGGGAGGGTATGGCTACACCTTC. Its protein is CASSPPGQGGYGYTF.

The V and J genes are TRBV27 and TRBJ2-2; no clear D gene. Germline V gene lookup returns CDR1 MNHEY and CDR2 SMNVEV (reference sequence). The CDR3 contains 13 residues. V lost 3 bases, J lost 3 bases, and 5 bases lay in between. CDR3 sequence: CASSFRYTGELFF. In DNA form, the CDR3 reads TGTGCCAGCAGTTTTCGTTACACCGGGGAGCTGTTTTTT.